This TCR beta chain was retrieved from a study of CD8+ T cells in alopecia areata. Study as a whole: Treated patients were given 5 to 10 mg oral tofacitinib twice daily.

Both peripheral blood and punch biopsies of lesional scalp skin were obtained from patients who had alopecia areata. V shed 5 bases and J 5 bases; nucleotides not matched to a gene: 8. The CDR3 runs 15 residues. CDR1 SGHAT and CDR2 FQNNGV come from the germline V gene. TCR sequencing used cDNA made by reverse transcription of extracted RNA. Using immunoSEQ multiplex PCR, the repertoire was profiled, and TCRdb retains in-frame clones only, with some absent. The sample has around 140,000 clones; roughly half are singletons. This clone occurred a few times. The rearrangement joins TRBV11-2 to TRBJ2-1; 8 nucleotides align to TRBD2. The sequence was collected from a human donor with alopecia areata. The sample consisted of CD4+ T cells sorted from blood, taken at week 0. The CDR3 reads CASSPPLAANNEQFF. The CDR3 bases are TGTGCCAGCAGCCCCCCACTAGCGGCCAACAATGAGCAGTTCTTC.